What follows are 13 T cell receptor beta chains derived from one specimen sequenced in a study of blood T cell repertoires in COVID-19. The data were produced by immunoSEQ multiplex PCR, yet TCRdb's version contains in-frame clones alone and is incomplete. The profile covers approximately 250,000 clones, with more than 75% appearing a single time and just under 9% taken by the ten largest. Sequencing was performed on peripheral blood. These TCRs come from a man aged 35-49 years with active or convalescent COVID-19.

This clone has a single count. This CDR3 is CASSSGTIQETQYF. CDR3 DNA sequence: TGTGCCAGCAGTTCCGGGACTATTCAGGAGACCCAGTACTTC. The chain links TRBV28 to TRBJ2-5; 7 bases are a match to TRBD2. This CDR3 is 14 amino acids long. The germline gives CDR1 MDHEN, CDR2 SYDVKM. J lost 5 bases, V lost 4 bases, and 7 bases had no gene match.

V is TRBV30 and J is TRBJ2-7; the match to TRBD1 covers 9 bases. This CDR3 has 13 amino acids. CDR1 and CDR2 from the germline V gene are GTSNPN and SVGIG (reference sequence). The junction had 3 bases not matched to a gene; V was cut back by 4 bases and J by 2 bases. CDR3 bases: TGTGCCTGGACGACAGGGGGAACCTACGAGCAGTACTTC. As protein: CAWTTGGTYEQYF.

The CDR3 spells CASSSRDNPRDTQYF. CDR3 nucleotides: TGTGCCAGCAGCTCTCGGGACAACCCTAGAGATACGCAGTATTTT. The rearrangement uses TRBV9 and TRBJ2-3; D is perhaps TRBD1 (6 bases). V was shortened by 4 bases and J by 5 bases, with 17 bases between the two germline ends. CDR1 and CDR2 from the germline V gene are SGDLS and YYNGEE. This CDR3 comprises 15 residues. Full variable domain (rest looked up from reference TRBV9 and TRBJ2-3): DSGVTQTPKHLITATGQRVTLRCSPRSGDLSVYWYQQSLDQGLQFLIQYYNGEERAKGNILERFSAQQFPDLHSELNLSSLELGDSALYFCASSSRDNPRDTQYFGPGTRLTVL.

This rearrangement joins TRBV7-8 to TRBJ1-1; the D is unclear. The CDR3 consists of 13 residues. Per the germline V gene, CDR1 is SGHVS and CDR2 is FQNEAQ. V was clipped by 4 bases and J by 6 bases, with 12 bases between them. The CDR3 DNA reads TGTGCCAGCAGCTCTCTCGAAGAGCCTGAAGCTTTCTTT. This translates into CASSSLEEPEAFF.

This chain joins TRBV5-1 and TRBJ2-6; 13 positions match TRBD2. With 0 bases clipped from V and 0 bases from J, the junction kept 3 bases outside the gene matches. The germline V gene has CDR1 SGHRS and CDR2 YFSETQ. The CDR3 length is 19 residues. The CDR3 spells CASSLGLAGGNSGANVLTF. The CDR3 nucleotides are TGCGCCAGCAGCTTGGGACTAGCGGGGGGAAACTCTGGGGCCAACGTCCTGACTTTC.

This chain uses TRBV20-1 with TRBJ2-7, with TRBD1 identical over 9 bases. V shed 3 bases and J 0 bases; nucleotides not matched to a gene: 6. Germline V gene lookup returns CDR1 DFQATT and CDR2 SNEGSKA (reference sequence). The CDR3 is 15 amino acids. The CDR3 spells CSASRGQGVSYEQYF. CDR3 nucleotide sequence: TGCAGTGCTAGTAGGGGACAGGGAGTCTCCTACGAGCAGTACTTC.

The gene calls are TRBV6-2 or TRBV6-3 and TRBJ1-2; D not resolved. This CDR3 comprises 13 residues. V dropped 5 bases and J dropped 0 bases, with 7 bases sitting between them. Germline V gene lookup returns CDR1 MNHEY and CDR2 SVGEGT. The CDR3 region has the DNA TGTGCCAGCAGTGAGACACCTAACTATGGCTACACCTTC. Its protein product is CASSETPNYGYTF.

DNA of the CDR3: TGTGCCAGCGGAGGGACGGCCTACTATGGCTACACCTTC. This translates into CASGGTAYYGYTF. The chain recombines TRBV28 with TRBJ1-2, with D perhaps TRBD1 (5 bases). This CDR3 has 13 amino acids. Germline values: CDR1 MDHEN, CDR2 SYDVKM. The germline V and J ends were trimmed by 8 bases and 3 bases, with 13 bases remaining between them.

The V call is TRBV10-2, the J call TRBJ2-7; 11 bases match TRBD1. The CDR3 covers 14 residues. Germline CDR1 reads WSHSY; CDR2 reads SAAADI. V gave up 5 bases and J gave up 6 bases; unmatched junction bases: 6. The CDR3 DNA reads as TGCGCCAGCAGTTCCGGGACAGGGGGAGGCGAGCAGTACTTC. Translating gives CASSSGTGGGEQYF.

This clone was seen a handful of times. The chain employs TRBV28 and TRBJ2-5; D perhaps matches TRBD2 (5 bases). CDR3 size: 16 residues. CDR1 is MDHEN, CDR2 SYDVKM, per germline. V was clipped by 2 bases and J by 0 bases, with 13 bases between them. Here the CDR3 reads CASSLVAPTYQETQYF. The CDR3 nucleotides read TGTGCCAGCAGTTTAGTAGCGCCCACGTACCAAGAGACCCAGTACTTC.

The gene calls are TRBV29-1 and TRBJ1-1; D may be TRBD1 (6 bases). Per germline, CDR1 SQVTM and CDR2 ANQGSEA. CDR3 length equals 13 residues. V was pared by 6 bases and J by 4 bases, with 15 bases between. CDR3 protein: CSVPTGSGTEAFF. CDR3 bases: TGCAGCGTCCCGACAGGTAGTGGCACTGAAGCTTTCTTT. Variable domain in full (rest from reference TRBV29-1 and TRBJ1-1): SAVISQKPSRDICQRGTSLTIQCQVDSQVTMMFWYRQQPGQSLTLIATANQGSEATYESGFVIDKFPISRPNLTFSTLTVSNMSPEDSSIYLCSVPTGSGTEAFFGQGTRLTVV.

The chain couples TRBV30 to TRBJ1-1; TRBD1 might be the D (5 bases). Germline V lookup: CDR1 GTSNPN, CDR2 SVGIG (reference sequence). This CDR3 comprises 13 residues. The V end lost 1 base, the J end lost 3 bases, and 9 bases lay between the germline ends. Written as DNA, the CDR3 is TGTGCCTGGAGTGCGGGGGGACACACTGAAGCTTTCTTT. Its protein product is CAWSAGGHTEAFF.

This rearrangement joins TRBV11-1 to TRBJ2-7; D is perhaps TRBD1 (6 bases). V gave up 5 bases and J gave up 1 base, with 18 bases separating them. Germline CDR1 reads SGHAT; CDR2 reads FQDESV (reference sequence). This CDR3 has 16 amino acids. CDR3 nucleotide sequence: TGTGCCAGCAGCCAGGGGAAGGGCCGCCGATCCTACGAGCAGTACTTC. This translates into CASSQGKGRRSYEQYF.